This TCR beta chain emerged from a study of immune characterization of retroperitoneal liposarcoma. Germline CDR1 reads GTSNPN; CDR2 reads SVGIG (reference sequence). V lost 0 bases, J lost 12 bases, and 11 bases lay in between. The CDR3 sequence is 11 residues long. TCRdb reprocessed the PCR reads with MiXCR, giving one entry per CDR3 protein. The sample carries approximately 11,000 distinct CDR3 sequences, over 20% recorded once. The TCR originated in a female donor with retroperitoneal liposarcoma. This chain connects TRBV30 to TRBJ1-1; perhaps TRBD1 as D (5 bases). Sequencing input: blood. DNA for the CDR3: TGTGCCTGGAGTGTGGGGGGAGTCACTTTCTTT. Translation gives CAWSVGGVTFF.